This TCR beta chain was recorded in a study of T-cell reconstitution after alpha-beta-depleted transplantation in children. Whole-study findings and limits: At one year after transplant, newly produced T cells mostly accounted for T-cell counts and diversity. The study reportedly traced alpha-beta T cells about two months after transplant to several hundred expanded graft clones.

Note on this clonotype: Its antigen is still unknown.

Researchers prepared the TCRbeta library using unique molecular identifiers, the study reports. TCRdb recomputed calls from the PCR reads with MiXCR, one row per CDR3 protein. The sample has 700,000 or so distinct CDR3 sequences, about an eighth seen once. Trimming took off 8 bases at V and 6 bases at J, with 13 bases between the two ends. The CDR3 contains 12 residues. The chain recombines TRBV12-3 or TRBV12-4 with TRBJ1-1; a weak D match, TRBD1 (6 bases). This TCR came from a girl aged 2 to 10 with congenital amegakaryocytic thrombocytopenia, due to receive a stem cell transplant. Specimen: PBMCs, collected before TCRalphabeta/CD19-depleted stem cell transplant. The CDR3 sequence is CASGQGRAEAFF. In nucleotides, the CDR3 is TGTGCCAGCGGCCAGGGGAGGGCTGAAGCTTTCTTT.